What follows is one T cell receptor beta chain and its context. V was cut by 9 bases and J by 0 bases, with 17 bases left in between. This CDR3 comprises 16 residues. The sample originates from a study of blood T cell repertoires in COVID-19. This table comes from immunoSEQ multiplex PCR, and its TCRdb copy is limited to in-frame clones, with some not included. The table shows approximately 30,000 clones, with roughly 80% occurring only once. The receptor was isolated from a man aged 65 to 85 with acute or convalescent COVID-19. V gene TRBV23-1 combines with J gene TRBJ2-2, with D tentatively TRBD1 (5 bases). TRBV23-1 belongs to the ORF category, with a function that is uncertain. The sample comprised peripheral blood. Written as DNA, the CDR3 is TGCGCCAGGATAACGCAGGGCACCTCGAACACCGGGGAGCTGTTTTTT. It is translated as CARITQGTSNTGELFF.